A selection of T cell receptor beta chains follows, all from one sample in a study of T cell responses to AZD1222 COVID-19 vaccine. The table came from immunoSEQ multiplex PCR; TCRdb's copy has only in-frame clones and leaves some out. The data contain 250,000 to 300,000 clones, 90% to 95% of them singletons. The specimen was peripheral blood, collected 28 days after the second AZD1222 dose. The receptors were sampled from an adult who received the AZD1222 COVID-19 vaccine. The CDR3 runs from the conserved cysteine through the conserved F or W. A D gene is named only where the DNA matches it firmly. Expanded clones are given a class, and other clones once, few, many or no size at all.

V gene,clone size,J gene,D gene,CDR3 protein,CDR3 DNA
TRBV9,once,TRBJ2-1,TRBD2,CASSALSGSGYNEQFF,TGTGCCAGCAGCGCCCTCAGCGGGAGCGGGTACAATGAGCAGTTCTTC
TRBV11-3,NA,TRBJ2-2,NA,CASSRGGTNTGELFF,TGTGCCAGCAGCCGCGGCGGGACGAACACCGGGGAGCTGTTTTTT
TRBV3-1/TRBV3-2,NA,TRBJ2-2,NA,CASSQATGELFF,TGTGCCAGCAGCCAGGCTACCGGGGAGCTGTTTTTT
TRBV25-1,NA,TRBJ2-2,NA,CASSGRTNTGELFF,TGTGCCAGCAGTGGCAGAACGAACACCGGGGAGCTGTTTTTT
TRBV2,NA,TRBJ1-6,NA,CASKRSRSSYNSPLHF,TGTGCCTCCAAGAGGTCCAGGAGCTCCTATAATTCACCCCTCCACTTT
TRBV19,NA,TRBJ2-2,TRBD2,CASSGRVGELFF,TGTGCCTCTAGCGGGAGGGTCGGGGAGCTGTTTTTT
TRBV7-2,NA,TRBJ1-1,NA,CASSLIGTHEAFF,TGTGCCAGCAGCTTAATAGGAACCCATGAAGCTTTCTTT
TRBV28,NA,TRBJ2-7,TRBD1,CASRGQGMSYEQYF,TGTGCCAGCAGGGGACAGGGAATGTCCTACGAGCAGTACTTC
TRBV7-8,NA,TRBJ2-1,TRBD2,CASTLAGDYNEQFF,TGTGCCAGTACCTTAGCGGGAGATTACAATGAGCAGTTCTTC
TRBV19,NA,TRBJ2-1,TRBD2,CASSISLAGPLKQFF,TGTGCCAGTAGTATATCGCTAGCGGGACCGCTTAAGCAGTTCTTC
TRBV7-9,few,TRBJ2-1,TRBD1,CASSLTQGQNEQFF,TGTGCCAGCAGCTTAACACAGGGGCAAAATGAGCAGTTCTTC
TRBV18,NA,TRBJ2-7,TRBD1,CASSPGVGTGGSEQYF,TGTGCCAGCTCACCAGGAGTAGGGACAGGGGGTTCCGAGCAGTACTTC
TRBV19,NA,TRBJ1-3,NA,CASTPSISGNTIYF,TGTGCCAGCACCCCCAGTATCTCTGGAAACACCATATATTTT
TRBV6-5,NA,TRBJ2-5,NA,CASRPPAPRETQYF,TGTGCCAGCAGACCCCCAGCGCCCCGGGAGACCCAGTACTTC
TRBV28,NA,TRBJ1-6,NA,CASSLSVSGGALHF,TGTGCCAGCAGTTTATCAGTCTCGGGGGGTGCCCTCCACTTT
TRBV7-3,NA,TRBJ1-6,NA,CASSPGGGGNSPLHF,TGTGCCAGCAGCCCAGGCGGGGGGGGAAATTCACCCCTCCACTTT
TRBV29-1,NA,TRBJ2-1,TRBD1,CSVLGTAVYNEQFF,TGCAGCGTTCTCGGGACAGCGGTTTACAATGAGCAGTTCTTC
TRBV27,NA,TRBJ2-7,TRBD2,CASSLAGGSSYEQYF,TGTGCCAGCAGTCTCGCGGGAGGGAGCTCCTACGAGCAGTACTTC
TRBV4-3,NA,TRBJ1-4,NA,CASSQGPGGREKLFF,TGCGCCAGCAGCCAAGGGCCGGGGGGGCGTGAAAAACTGTTTTTT
TRBV5-1,once,TRBJ1-5,NA,CASSLGQGINQPQHF,TGCGCCAGCAGCTTAGGGCAGGGCATCAATCAGCCCCAGCATTTT
TRBV6-6,once,TRBJ1-1,NA,CASNQGGPSEAFF,TGTGCCAGCAATCAAGGGGGGCCTTCTGAAGCTTTCTTT
TRBV4-2,once,TRBJ1-3,NA,CASSQGDRGAGNTIYF,TGTGCCAGCAGCCAAGGGGACCGCGGAGCTGGAAACACCATATATTTT
TRBV6-5,NA,TRBJ2-1,NA,CASSWARGLEQFF,TGTGCCAGCAGCTGGGCAAGAGGGCTTGAGCAGTTCTTC
TRBV12-3/TRBV12-4,NA,TRBJ2-7,NA,CASRGGLSYEQYF,TGTGCCAGCAGGGGCGGGTTATCCTACGAGCAGTACTTC
TRBV5-8,NA,TRBJ2-1,NA,CASSIGRSSYNEQFF,TGTGCCAGCAGCATTGGGAGAAGCTCCTACAATGAGCAGTTCTTC
TRBV2,NA,TRBJ2-5,NA,CAGSIQETQYF,TGTGCCGGTTCGATCCAAGAGACCCAGTACTTC
TRBV4-1,NA,TRBJ1-1,TRBD1,CASSQDGTVGTEAFF,TGCGCCAGCAGCCAAGATGGGACAGTAGGAACTGAAGCTTTCTTT
TRBV4-2,NA,TRBJ1-3,NA,CASSLGFKGNSGNTIYF,TGTGCCAGCAGCCTTGGATTTAAGGGAAACTCTGGAAACACCATATATTTT